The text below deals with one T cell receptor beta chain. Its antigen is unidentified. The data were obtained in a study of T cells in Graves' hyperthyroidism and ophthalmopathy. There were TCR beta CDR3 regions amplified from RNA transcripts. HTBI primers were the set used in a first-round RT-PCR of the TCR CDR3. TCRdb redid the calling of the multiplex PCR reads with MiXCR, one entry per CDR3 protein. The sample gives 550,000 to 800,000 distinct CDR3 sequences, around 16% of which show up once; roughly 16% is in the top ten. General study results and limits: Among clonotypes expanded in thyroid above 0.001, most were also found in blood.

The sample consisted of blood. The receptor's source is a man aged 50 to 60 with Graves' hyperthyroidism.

The CDR3 region has the DNA TGTGCCAGCAGTAAATACAGGGGGATGACTAGCACAGATACGCAGTATTTT. This translates into CASSKYRGMTSTDTQYF. The chain employs TRBV6-1 and TRBJ2-3; the match to TRBD1 covers 8 bases. Germline V gives CDR1 MNHNS, CDR2 SASEGT. After removal of 5 bases from V and 0 bases from J, the junction contained 10 bases not matched to a gene. The CDR3 covers 17 residues.